This entry lists 29 T cell receptor beta chains sequenced from one sample in a study of beta chain features in type 1 diabetes. Expressed TCRB transcripts were sequenced because the entire RNA isolate underwent reverse transcription. Assay used: immunoSEQ multiplex PCR; TCRdb lists only in-frame clones, some missing. Of 150,000 to 160,000 clones in the sample, over 8.5% were seen once. Material: central memory CD4+ T cells from blood. The receptors derive from a man aged 18 to 29 in good health.

The DNA for the CDR3 is TGTGCCAGCAGTGTCGGGAGGGCCAACGGCTACACCTTC. Its protein product is CASSVGRANGYTF. The chain links TRBV2 to TRBJ1-2; no clear D. Germline CDR1 SNHLY, CDR2 FYNNEI. V lost 4 bases to trimming and J lost 8 bases, with 14 bases between them. This CDR3 comprises 13 residues.

This clone appeared many times. The chain couples TRBV4-2 to TRBJ2-1, with D perhaps matching TRBD2 (5 bases). Trimming pared 3 bases from V and 0 bases from J, leaving 12 bases between. Looked up from germline, CDR1 is LGHNA and CDR2 is YNFKEQ. This CDR3 is 16 amino acids long. The CDR3 bases are TGTGCCAGCAGCCACGAGAGCGGAATCTCCTACAATGAGCAGTTCTTC. Protein: CASSHESGISYNEQFF.

This chain connects TRBV28 to TRBJ2-6; possibly TRBD2 for D (6 bases). CDR3 length: 19 residues. V gave up 3 bases and J gave up 0 bases, with 18 bases separating them. CDR1 is MDHEN, CDR2 SYDVKM, per germline. The CDR3 spells CASSFWLWQGLSGANVLTF. The CDR3, as DNA: TGTGCCAGCAGTTTTTGGTTGTGGCAGGGACTCTCTGGGGCCAACGTCCTGACTTTC.

This clone turned up a few times. The chain links TRBV28 to TRBJ2-3, with D perhaps matching TRBD2 (5 bases). V lost 10 bases to trimming and J lost 7 bases, with 18 bases between them. Per germline, CDR1 MDHEN and CDR2 SYDVKM. There are 13 residues in the CDR3. CDR3 region: CATRAAALYTQYF. DNA of the CDR3: TGTGCCACCAGAGCGGCAGCTCTGTATACGCAGTATTTT.

The chain has TRBV6-5 and TRBJ2-3; D tentatively reads TRBD1 or TRBD2 (6 bases each). This CDR3 comprises 16 residues. Germline assignment: CDR1 MNHEY and CDR2 SVGAGI. With 0 bases removed from V and 1 base from J, the gap between germline ends came to 11 bases. The CDR3 bases are TGTGCCAGCAGTTACTCTTTCCGGGGGCGCACAGATACGCAGTATTTT. Protein sequence: CASSYSFRGRTDTQYF.

The V call is TRBV7-9, the J call TRBJ2-3; TRBD1 might be the D (6 bases). V lost 1 base and J 4 bases, leaving 18 bases between the germline ends. The CDR3 consists of 17 residues. Germline assignment: CDR1 SEHNR and CDR2 FQNEAQ (reference sequence). CDR3 sequence: CASSLGGSTGGADTQYF. The CDR3 region has the DNA TGTGCCAGCAGCTTAGGGGGTTCGACAGGTGGCGCAGATACGCAGTATTTT.

The chain carries TRBV10-2 and TRBJ2-7, with 9 bases that match TRBD2. CDR1 is WSHSY, CDR2 SAAADI, per germline. This CDR3 comprises 17 residues. V shed 2 bases, J shed 4 bases, and the junction held 12 bases outside the gene matches. As DNA, the CDR3 is TGCGCCAGCAGTGAGGGGCTAGCGGGAAGCCTTCCTTACGAGCAGTACTTC. It is translated as CASSEGLAGSLPYEQYF.

The chain recombines TRBV15 with TRBJ1-6, with 7 bases lining up with TRBD1. Germline-derived CDR1 and CDR2 are LNHNV and YYDKDF (reference sequence). The CDR3 runs to 15 residues. Unmatched junction bases numbered 6, after V lost 1 base and J lost 9 bases. This CDR3 reads CATSRGQGRGSPLHF. The CDR3 nucleotides read TGTGCCACCAGCAGAGGACAGGGCAGGGGTTCACCCCTCCACTTT.

This clone was counted only a few times. The chain uses TRBV25-1 and TRBJ2-7, with a tentative D call TRBD2 (5 bases). The CDR3 has 17 amino acids. Germline loops: CDR1 MGHDK, CDR2 SYGVNS. Trimming shortened V by 6 bases and J by 3 bases, and 24 bases separated the two germline ends. In nucleotides, the CDR3 is TGTGCCAGCAGGACGGACCGGGGTCTGGGCTACTACTACGAGCAGTACTTC. This encodes CASRTDRGLGYYYEQYF.

This chain joins TRBV25-1 and TRBJ2-4; TRBD2 matches 7 bases. CDR1 is MGHDK and CDR2 is SYGVNS in the germline V gene. V shed 5 bases and J 3 bases; nucleotides not matched to a gene: 13. The CDR3 has 17 amino acids. CDR3: CASSPGEGGGSKNIQYF. The CDR3 coding sequence is TGTGCCAGCAGTCCCGGGGAGGGAGGTGGTAGCAAAAACATTCAGTACTTC.

This clone was detected a few times. This chain connects TRBV29-1 to TRBJ1-5, with 9 bases matching TRBD1. The CDR3 is made up of 14 amino acids. V gave up 5 bases and J gave up 3 bases; unmatched junction bases: 5. Germline CDR1 is SQVTM and CDR2 is ANQGSEA. The CDR3 loop reads CSVRTGEINQPQHF. Here the CDR3 DNA reads TGCAGCGTTCGGACAGGGGAGATCAATCAGCCCCAGCATTTT.

This clone was seen a handful of times. The rearrangement joins TRBV29-1 to TRBJ2-4; D is ambiguous. In germline, CDR1 is SQVTM, CDR2 ANQGSEA. V was shortened by 4 bases and J by 0 bases, with 7 bases between the two germline ends. The CDR3 runs to 13 residues. The CDR3 is CSVVWVAKNIQYF. The CDR3 DNA reads as TGCAGCGTTGTATGGGTAGCCAAAAACATTCAGTACTTC.

Notes on this clone: Its ends do not fully match the called genes, so a read error is possible. J is TRBJ1-1 and V is TRBV20-1; the D is unclear. CDR3 length equals 11 residues. In germline, CDR1 is DFQATT, CDR2 SNEGSKA (reference sequence). The DNA of the CDR3 is TGCAGTGCTAGAGATGAACGACGGCGCGCCTTT. Translation: CSARDERRRAF.

This clone occurred a few times. The chain carries TRBV29-1 and TRBJ1-2; D perhaps matches TRBD1 (5 bases). The CDR3 has 12 residues. Trimming pared 4 bases from V and 7 bases from J, leaving 13 bases between. Germline V gene lookup returns CDR1 SQVTM and CDR2 ANQGSEA. The CDR3 sequence: CSVVQGAGGYTF. The CDR3 DNA sequence: TGCAGCGTTGTCCAAGGGGCGGGTGGCTACACCTTC. The variable domain in full, with the rest retrieved from reference TRBV29-1 and TRBJ1-2, is SAVISQKPSRDICQRGTSLTIQCQVDSQVTMMFWYRQQPGQSLTLIATANQGSEATYESGFVIDKFPISRPNLTFSTLTVSNMSPEDSSIYLCSVVQGAGGYTFGSGTRLTVV.

This clone was seen a handful of times. The rearrangement uses TRBV5-1 and TRBJ1-4, with D unresolved. The CDR3 length is 17 residues. The germline CDR1 and CDR2 sequences are SGHRS and YFSETQ. V gave up 1 base and J gave up 0 bases, with 13 bases separating them. CDR3 sequence reads: CASSLFGRAATNEKLFF. The CDR3, as DNA: TGCGCCAGCAGCTTGTTCGGGAGGGCAGCAACTAATGAAAAACTGTTTTTT.

This clone was seen only a few times. The chain has TRBV18 and TRBJ1-2; D might be TRBD1 (6 bases). The CDR3 has 11 amino acids. The V gene lost 4 bases and the J gene lost 14 bases, with 14 bases spanning the gap. Germline lookup yields CDR1 KGHSH and CDR2 LQKENI. The CDR3 coding sequence is TGTGCCAGCTCACTCCGGACAGCGGGGACCTTC. This gives the protein CASSLRTAGTF.

This clone was observed a few times. This chain uses TRBV5-4 with TRBJ2-1; TRBD1 or TRBD2 may be the D gene (6 bases each). V lost 4 bases and J lost 8, with 22 bases in between. In germline, CDR1 is SGHNT, CDR2 YYREEE (reference sequence). CDR3 size: 16 residues. The CDR3 is CASSRRAGGLRDEQFF. CDR3 sequence (DNA): TGTGCCAGCAGCCGCCGTGCCGGGGGCCTTAGGGATGAGCAGTTCTTC.

This clone was counted only a few times. The chain carries TRBV7-3 and TRBJ2-1; 10 nucleotides align to TRBD2. CDR1 is SGHTA and CDR2 is FQGTGA in the germline V gene. CDR3 size: 16 residues. The V and J ends lost 2 bases and 8 bases, in that order; junction bases with no gene match: 9. The CDR3 is CASSLGRLAGADEQFF. DNA of the CDR3: TGTGCCAGCAGCTTAGGTAGGCTAGCGGGAGCTGATGAGCAGTTCTTC.

This clone was picked up many times. V usage is TRBV19 and J usage is TRBJ1-5, with D possibly matching TRBD1 (5 bases). The CDR3 runs 15 residues. CDR1 is LNHDA, CDR2 SQIVND, per germline (reference sequence). The V end was cut by 7 bases, the J end by 0 bases, with 13 bases between. CDR3 sequence: CASIGQGNSNQPQHF. The CDR3 DNA follows: TGTGCCAGTATCGGGCAGGGCAATAGCAATCAGCCCCAGCATTTT.

This clone turned up a few times. CDR3 sequence (DNA): TGTGCCAGCAGCTTAGGCGGGAACACCGGGGAGCTGTTTTTT. Translation gives CASSLGGNTGELFF. The chain uses TRBV7-9 and TRBJ2-2; D gene ambiguous. From germline, CDR1 is SEHNR and CDR2 FQNEAQ (reference sequence). The CDR3 totals 14 residues. The V end was cut by 1 base, the J end by 1 base, with 4 bases between.

This clone was found once. The gene calls are TRBV30 and TRBJ1-1; weak D call: TRBD1 (6 bases). V was shortened by 3 bases and J by 9 bases, with 14 bases between the two germline ends. CDR1 is GTSNPN, CDR2 SVGIG, per germline (reference sequence). The CDR3 length is 12 residues. The CDR3 spells CAWSGGASKAFF. The CDR3, as DNA: TGTGCCTGGAGCGGGGGGGCCAGCAAAGCTTTCTTT.

This clone came up a few times. The chain is built from TRBV27 and TRBJ1-1, with 7 nucleotides matching TRBD1. The J segment lost 1 base and the V segment lost 5 bases, leaving 10 bases of the junction unmatched. This CDR3 has 16 amino acids. Germline V CDR1 and CDR2: MNHEY, SMNVEV (reference sequence). CDR3 nucleotides: TGTGCCAGCAGTCCGCCCCCGGGACAGAGGAACACTGAAGCTTTCTTT. This sequence encodes CASSPPPGQRNTEAFF.

The table lists this clone with a few counts. This rearrangement joins TRBV27 to TRBJ2-7, with 9 bases identical to TRBD2. Germline CDR1 and CDR2: MNHEY and SMNVEV (reference sequence). With 5 bases clipped from V and 1 base from J, the junction kept 12 bases outside the gene matches. The CDR3 runs 17 residues. The CDR3 region is CASSPRGLAGDSYEQYF. DNA of the CDR3: TGTGCCAGCAGTCCCCGTGGATTAGCGGGGGATTCCTACGAGCAGTACTTC.

The chain joins TRBV28 to TRBJ2-7; D call uncertain. Trimming took off 7 bases at V and 0 bases at J, with 13 bases between the two ends. Germline V gives CDR1 MDHEN, CDR2 SYDVKM. The CDR3 runs 14 residues. The CDR3, as DNA: TGTGCCAGCAACGTGGGCAGGAGCTCCTACGAGCAGTACTTC. Translated: CASNVGRSSYEQYF.

The V and J genes are TRBV21-1 and TRBJ2-1; the table names TRBD2, a call not compared with the DNA. TRBV21-1 is given as a pseudogene. The CDR3 runs to 15 residues. The CDR3 nucleotides read TGTGCCAGCAGCATACAGGGACTAGTCTACAATGAGCAGTTCTTC. Residues: CASSIQGLVYNEQFF.

This clone was seen a handful of times. The V gene is TRBV28, the J gene TRBJ1-2; perhaps TRBD1 as D (6 bases). The CDR3 length is 16 residues. Germline lookup yields CDR1 MDHEN and CDR2 SYDVKM. V shed 5 bases and J shed 7 bases, with 23 bases lying between them. The CDR3 spells CASSRLQGNSYGGYTF. CDR3 in DNA: TGTGCCAGCAGTAGATTGCAGGGGAATTCATATGGTGGCTACACCTTC.

This clone was recorded a few times. This chain connects TRBV5-1 to TRBJ2-2; no clear D. Germline CDR1 and CDR2: SGHRS and YFSETQ. The CDR3 covers 13 residues. The V and J ends lost 4 bases and 1 base respectively, with 5 bases between them. The CDR3 coding sequence is TGCGCCAGCAGCATCGGGAACACCGGGGAGCTGTTTTTT. It is translated as CASSIGNTGELFF.

The chain carries TRBV7-3 and TRBJ2-1, with TRBD2 identical over 11 bases. Germline loops: CDR1 SGHTA, CDR2 FQGTGA. The trim removed 4 bases at V and 3 bases at J, leaving 8 bases unmatched. The CDR3 extends over 17 amino acids. CDR3 loop: CASSSTGTSGGYNEQFF. In nucleotides, the CDR3 is TGTGCCAGCAGCTCGACGGGGACTAGCGGCGGCTACAATGAGCAGTTCTTC.

This clone has more than one count but fewer than ten. CDR3 sequence: CASSQSSVSGGFEFF. The DNA for the CDR3 is TGTGCCAGCAGCCAATCGTCGGTTAGCGGGGGTTTTGAGTTCTTC. The rearrangement links TRBV16 to TRBJ2-1, with TRBD2 matching 9 bases. CDR3 size: 15 residues. Losses at the gene ends were 0 bases for V and 14 bases for J; bases not matched to a gene: 11. CDR1 is KGHSY and CDR2 is FQNENV in the germline V gene.